This T cell receptor (beta chain) appears in the sequencing data of a study of shared clonotypes between healthy human individuals. Germline lookup yields CDR1 SEHNR and CDR2 FQNEAQ (reference sequence). The CDR3 length is 15 residues. After removal of 1 base from V and 4 bases from J, the junction contained 6 bases not matched to a gene. Genomic DNA from each subset was divided evenly over several immunoSEQ plates. The assay was immunoSEQ multiplex PCR, and TCRdb's table has in-frame clones only and misses some. The sample consists of fewer than 850,000 clones, roughly 78% of them appearing once. This clone was seen a handful of times. Its antigen is not identified. Whole-study findings and limits: Sequencing depth was expected to affect clonotype sharing among donors. Larger estimated richness was generally seen in naive subsets than in memory subsets.

This chain uses TRBV7-9 with TRBJ1-1, with 7 bases matching TRBD1. Specimen: memory CD4+ T cells sorted from blood. Subset of the sample: CD45RA-negative fraction. This receptor was identified in a woman in her twenties or thirties in good health. CDR3 nucleotides: TGTGCCAGCAGCTTAGGTAAGGGGGCTATCACTGAAGCTTTCTTT. It yields the protein CASSLGKGAITEAFF.